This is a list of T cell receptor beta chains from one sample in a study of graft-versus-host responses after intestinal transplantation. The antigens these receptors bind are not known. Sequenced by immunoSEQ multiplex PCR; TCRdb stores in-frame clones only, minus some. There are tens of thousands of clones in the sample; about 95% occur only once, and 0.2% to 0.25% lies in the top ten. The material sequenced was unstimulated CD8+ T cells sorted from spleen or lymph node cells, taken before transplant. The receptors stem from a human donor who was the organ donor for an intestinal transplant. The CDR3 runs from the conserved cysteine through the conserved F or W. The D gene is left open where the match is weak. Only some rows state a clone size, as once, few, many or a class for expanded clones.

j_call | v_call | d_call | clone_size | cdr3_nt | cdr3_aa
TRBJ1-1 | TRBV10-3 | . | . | TGTGCCATCAGTGAGCCACGCGGTTTGAACACTGAAGCTTTCTTT | CAISEPRGLNTEAFF
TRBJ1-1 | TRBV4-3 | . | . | TGCGCCAGCAGCCAAGGGCAGTCGGGCGCTGAAGCTTTCTTT | CASSQGQSGAEAFF
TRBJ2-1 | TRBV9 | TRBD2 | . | TGTGCCAGCAGCGTAGGCAACCTAGCGGGGGGTGAGCAGTTCTTC | CASSVGNLAGGEQFF
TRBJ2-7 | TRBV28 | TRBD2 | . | TGTGCCAGCAGTTTAAGGCTAGCGGGGGGAATGAGATCCTACGAGCAGTACTTC | CASSLRLAGGMRSYEQYF
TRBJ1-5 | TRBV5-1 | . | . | TGCGCCAGCAGCTTTGGACCAGGGATATCGAATCAGCCCCAGCATTTT | CASSFGPGISNQPQHF
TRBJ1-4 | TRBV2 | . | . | TGTGCCAGCAGTGAATCTAGTGCCCGGGTCGGGAGTGAAAAACTGTTTTTT | CASSESSARVGSEKLFF
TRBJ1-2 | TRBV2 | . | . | TGTGCCAGCAGTGGCTCCCGGACAGAGGAGAACACCTTC | CASSGSRTEENTF
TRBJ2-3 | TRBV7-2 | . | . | TGTGCCAGCAGCTTAGTTTCTAGCTCTGGCACAGATACGCAGTATTTT | CASSLVSSSGTDTQYF
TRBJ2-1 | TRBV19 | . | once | TGTGCCAGTAGTATGGAGAAGGTGAAGGTGTACAATGAGCAGTTCTTC | CASSMEKVKVYNEQFF
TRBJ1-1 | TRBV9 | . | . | TGTGCCAGCAGCGACCGACAGAACACTGAAGCTTTCTTT | CASSDRQNTEAFF
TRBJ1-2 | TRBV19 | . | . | TGTGCCAGTACCCCAATACCTGCTCATGGCTACACCTTC | CASTPIPAHGYTF
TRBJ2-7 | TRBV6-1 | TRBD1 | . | TGTGCCAGCAGTTCCCGGACAGGGGCGGAGGAGCAGTACTTC | CASSSRTGAEEQYF